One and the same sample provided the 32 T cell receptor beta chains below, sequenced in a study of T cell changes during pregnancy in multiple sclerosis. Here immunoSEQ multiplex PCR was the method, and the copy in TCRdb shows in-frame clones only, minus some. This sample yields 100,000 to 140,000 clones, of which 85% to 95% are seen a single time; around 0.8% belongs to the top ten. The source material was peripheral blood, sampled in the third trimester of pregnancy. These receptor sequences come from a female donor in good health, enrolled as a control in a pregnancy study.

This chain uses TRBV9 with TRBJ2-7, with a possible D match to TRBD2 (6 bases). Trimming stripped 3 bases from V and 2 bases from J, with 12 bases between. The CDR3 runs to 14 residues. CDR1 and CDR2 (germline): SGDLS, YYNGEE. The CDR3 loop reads CASSGRDSPYEQYF. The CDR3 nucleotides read TGTGCCAGCAGCGGACGGGACTCCCCCTACGAGCAGTACTTC.

The CDR3 here is CASSLNRDRYQPGGEQFF. The CDR3 DNA follows: TGTGCCAGCAGCTTGAACAGGGACCGCTACCAACCTGGGGGTGAGCAGTTCTTC. V and J are TRBV5-6 and TRBJ2-1; maybe TRBD1 (6 bases). Germline V gene sequence: CDR1 SGHDT, CDR2 YYEEEE. V shed 1 base and J shed 9 bases, with 26 bases lying between them. There are 18 residues in the CDR3. Together with reference TRBV5-6 and TRBJ2-1, the CDR3 gives the full variable domain: DAGVTQSPTHLIKTRGQQVTLRCSPKSGHDTVSWYQQALGQGPQFIFQYYEEEERQRGNFPDRFSGHQFPNYSSELNVNALLLGDSALYLCASSLNRDRYQPGGEQFFGPGTRLTVL.

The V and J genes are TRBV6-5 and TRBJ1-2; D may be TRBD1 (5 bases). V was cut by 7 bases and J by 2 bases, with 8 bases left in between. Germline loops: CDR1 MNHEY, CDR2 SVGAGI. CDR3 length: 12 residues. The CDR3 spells CASMRGNYGYTF. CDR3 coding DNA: TGTGCCAGCATGCGGGGCAACTATGGCTACACCTTC.

The CDR3 sequence: CASSSRGTAVEAFF. The CDR3 DNA is TGCGCCAGCAGCTCCCGAGGTACGGCAGTTGAAGCTTTCTTT. V usage is TRBV5-1 and J usage is TRBJ1-1, with D hard to call. The CDR3 has 14 amino acids. Germline CDR1 is SGHRS and CDR2 is YFSETQ. Deletions cut 3 bases from V and 7 bases from J, with 16 bases between. The variable domain in full, with the rest retrieved from reference TRBV5-1 and TRBJ1-1, is KAGVTQTPRYLIKTRGQQVTLSCSPISGHRSVSWYQQTPGQGLQFLFEYFSETQRNKGNFPGRFSGRQFSNSRSEMNVSTLELGDSALYLCASSSRGTAVEAFFGQGTRLTVV.

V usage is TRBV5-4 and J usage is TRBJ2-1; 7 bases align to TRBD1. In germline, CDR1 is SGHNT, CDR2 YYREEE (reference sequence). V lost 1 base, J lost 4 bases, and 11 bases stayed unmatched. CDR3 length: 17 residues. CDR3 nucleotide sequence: TGTGCCAGCAGCTTGAGAGGGGGCGCCGACTTATACAATGAGCAGTTCTTC. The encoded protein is CASSLRGGADLYNEQFF.

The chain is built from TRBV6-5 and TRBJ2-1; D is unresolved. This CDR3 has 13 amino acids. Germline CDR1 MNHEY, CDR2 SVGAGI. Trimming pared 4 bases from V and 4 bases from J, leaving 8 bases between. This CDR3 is CASSFDFYNEQFF. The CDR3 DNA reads TGTGCCAGCAGTTTTGACTTTTACAATGAGCAGTTCTTC.

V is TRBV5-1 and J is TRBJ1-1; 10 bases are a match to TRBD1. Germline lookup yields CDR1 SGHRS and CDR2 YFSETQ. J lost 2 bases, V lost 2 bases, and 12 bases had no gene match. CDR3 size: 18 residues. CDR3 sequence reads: CASSFFKSGTGENTEAFF. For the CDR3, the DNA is TGCGCCAGCAGCTTTTTTAAATCCGGGACAGGGGAAAACACTGAAGCTTTCTTT.

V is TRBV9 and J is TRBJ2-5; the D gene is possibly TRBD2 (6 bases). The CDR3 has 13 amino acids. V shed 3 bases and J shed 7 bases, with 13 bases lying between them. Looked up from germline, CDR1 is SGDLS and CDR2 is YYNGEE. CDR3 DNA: TGTGCCAGCAGCGGCGGGACTCCGAGGACCCAGTACTTC. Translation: CASSGGTPRTQYF.

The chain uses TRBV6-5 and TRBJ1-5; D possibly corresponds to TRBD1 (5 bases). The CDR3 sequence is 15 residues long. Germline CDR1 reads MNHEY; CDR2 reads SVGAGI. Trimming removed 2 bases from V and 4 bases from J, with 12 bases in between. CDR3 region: CASSYKYRPNQPQHF. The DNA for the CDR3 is TGTGCCAGCAGTTACAAATACAGGCCAAATCAGCCCCAGCATTTT.

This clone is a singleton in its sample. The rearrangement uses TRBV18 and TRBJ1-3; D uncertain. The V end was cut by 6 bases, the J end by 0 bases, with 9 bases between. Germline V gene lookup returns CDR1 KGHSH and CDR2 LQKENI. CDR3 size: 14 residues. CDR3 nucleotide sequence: TGTGCCAGCTCGGCGGGCAGCTCTGGAAACACCATATATTTT. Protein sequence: CASSAGSSGNTIYF.

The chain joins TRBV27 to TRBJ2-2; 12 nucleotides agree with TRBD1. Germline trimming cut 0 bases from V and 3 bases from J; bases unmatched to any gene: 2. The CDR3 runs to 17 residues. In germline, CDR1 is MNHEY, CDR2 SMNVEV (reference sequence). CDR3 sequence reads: CASSLSGQGAYTGELFF. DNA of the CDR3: TGTGCCAGCAGTTTATCGGGACAGGGGGCCTACACCGGGGAGCTGTTTTTT.

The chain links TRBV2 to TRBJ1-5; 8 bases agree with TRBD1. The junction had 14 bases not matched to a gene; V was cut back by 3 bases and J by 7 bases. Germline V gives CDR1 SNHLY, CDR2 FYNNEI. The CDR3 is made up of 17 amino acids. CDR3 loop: CASSDLAGGTGHQPQHF. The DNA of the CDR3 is TGTGCCAGCAGTGACCTTGCGGGTGGGACAGGACACCAGCCCCAGCATTTT.

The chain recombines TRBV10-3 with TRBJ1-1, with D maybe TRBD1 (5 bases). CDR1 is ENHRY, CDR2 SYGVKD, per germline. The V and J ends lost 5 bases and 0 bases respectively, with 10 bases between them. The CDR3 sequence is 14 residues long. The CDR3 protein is CAISRQSLNTEAFF. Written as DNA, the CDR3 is TGTGCCATCAGTAGACAGAGTTTGAACACTGAAGCTTTCTTT.

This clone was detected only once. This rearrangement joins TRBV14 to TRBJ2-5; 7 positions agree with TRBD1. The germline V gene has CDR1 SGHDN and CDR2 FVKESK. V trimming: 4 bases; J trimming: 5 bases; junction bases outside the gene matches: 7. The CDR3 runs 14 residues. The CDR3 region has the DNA TGTGCCAGCAGCCCCTACCAGGGGGATGAGACCCAGTACTTC. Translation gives CASSPYQGDETQYF.

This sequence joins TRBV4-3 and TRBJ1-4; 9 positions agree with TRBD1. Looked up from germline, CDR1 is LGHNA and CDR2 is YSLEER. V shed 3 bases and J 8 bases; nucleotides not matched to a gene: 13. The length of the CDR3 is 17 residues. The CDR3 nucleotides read TGCGCCAGCAGCCAGGGAGTTTATTCAGGGACAGGGGAAAAACTGTTTTTT. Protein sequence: CASSQGVYSGTGEKLFF.

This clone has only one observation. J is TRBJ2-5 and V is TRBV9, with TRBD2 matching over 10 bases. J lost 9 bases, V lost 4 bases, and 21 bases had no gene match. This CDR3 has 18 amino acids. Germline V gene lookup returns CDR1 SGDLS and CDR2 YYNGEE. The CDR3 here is CASSLGVAGGRSTAAQYF. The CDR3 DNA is TGTGCCAGCAGCCTGGGGGTAGCGGGGGGCCGATCGACGGCGGCCCAGTACTTC. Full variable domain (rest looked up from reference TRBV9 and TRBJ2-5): DSGVTQTPKHLITATGQRVTLRCSPRSGDLSVYWYQQSLDQGLQFLIQYYNGEERAKGNILERFSAQQFPDLHSELNLSSLELGDSALYFCASSLGVAGGRSTAAQYFGPGTRLLVL.

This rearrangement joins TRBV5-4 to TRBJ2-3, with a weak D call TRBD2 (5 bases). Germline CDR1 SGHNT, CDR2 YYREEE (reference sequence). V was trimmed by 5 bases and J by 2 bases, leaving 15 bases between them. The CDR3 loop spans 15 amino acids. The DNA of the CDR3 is TGTGCCAGCAGTCCTCCGACGGGGTACACAGATACGCAGTATTTT. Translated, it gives CASSPPTGYTDTQYF. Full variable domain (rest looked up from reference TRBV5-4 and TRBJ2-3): ETGVTQSPTHLIKTRGQQVTLRCSSQSGHNTVSWYQQALGQGPQFIFQYYREEENGRGNFPPRFSGLQFPNYSSELNVNALELDDSALYLCASSPPTGYTDTQYFGPGTRLTVL.

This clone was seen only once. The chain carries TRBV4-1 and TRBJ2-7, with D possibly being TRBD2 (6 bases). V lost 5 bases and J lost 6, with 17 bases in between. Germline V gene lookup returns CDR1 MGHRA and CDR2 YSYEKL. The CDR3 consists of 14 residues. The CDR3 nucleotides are TGCGCCAGCAGCTCGTCGGGGCGGGGAGGCGAGCAGTACTTC. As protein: CASSSSGRGGEQYF.

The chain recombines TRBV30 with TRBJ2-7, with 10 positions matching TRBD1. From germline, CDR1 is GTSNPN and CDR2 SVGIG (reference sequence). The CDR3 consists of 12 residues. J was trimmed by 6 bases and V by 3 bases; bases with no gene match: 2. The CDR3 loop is CAWSRTGGEQYF. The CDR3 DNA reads TGTGCCTGGAGCAGGACAGGGGGCGAGCAGTACTTC.

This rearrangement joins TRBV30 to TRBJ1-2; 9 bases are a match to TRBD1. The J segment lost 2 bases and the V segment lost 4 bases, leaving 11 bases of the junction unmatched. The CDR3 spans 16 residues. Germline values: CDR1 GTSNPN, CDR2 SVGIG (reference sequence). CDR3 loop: CAWNNRGQGLNYGYTF. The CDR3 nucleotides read TGTGCCTGGAACAATAGGGGACAGGGACTAAACTATGGCTACACCTTC.

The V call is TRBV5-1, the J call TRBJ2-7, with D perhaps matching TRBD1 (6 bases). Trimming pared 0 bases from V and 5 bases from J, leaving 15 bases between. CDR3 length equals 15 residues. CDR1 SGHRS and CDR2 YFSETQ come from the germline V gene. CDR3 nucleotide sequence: TGCGCCAGCAGCTTGGCCCGTGACAGGACCCACGAGCAGTACTTC. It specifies CASSLARDRTHEQYF.

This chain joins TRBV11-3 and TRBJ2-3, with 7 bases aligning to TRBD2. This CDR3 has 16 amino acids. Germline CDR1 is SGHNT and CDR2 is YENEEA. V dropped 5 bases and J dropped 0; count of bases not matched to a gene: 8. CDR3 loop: CASSPGYGGSTDTQYF. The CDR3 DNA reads TGTGCCAGCAGCCCCGGGTACGGGGGGAGCACAGATACGCAGTATTTT.

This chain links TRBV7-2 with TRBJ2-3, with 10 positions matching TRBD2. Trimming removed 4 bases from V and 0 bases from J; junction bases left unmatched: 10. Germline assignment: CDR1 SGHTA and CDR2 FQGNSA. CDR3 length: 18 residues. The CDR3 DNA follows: TGTGCCAGCAGCTCCCGATTAGCGGGGGGCCTTAGCACAGATACGCAGTATTTT. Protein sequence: CASSSRLAGGLSTDTQYF.

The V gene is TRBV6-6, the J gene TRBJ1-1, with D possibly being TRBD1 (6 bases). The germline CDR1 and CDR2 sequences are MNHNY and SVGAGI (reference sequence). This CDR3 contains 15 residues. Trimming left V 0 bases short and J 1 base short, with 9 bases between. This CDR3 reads CASSYSGRGNTEAFF. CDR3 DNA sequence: TGTGCCAGCAGTTACTCCGGCAGGGGGAACACTGAAGCTTTCTTT.

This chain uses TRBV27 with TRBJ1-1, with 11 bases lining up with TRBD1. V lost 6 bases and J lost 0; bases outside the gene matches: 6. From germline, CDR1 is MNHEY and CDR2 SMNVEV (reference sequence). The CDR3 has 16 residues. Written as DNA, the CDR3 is TGTGCCAGCAGCCCGGACAGGGGGCGGCTGAACACTGAAGCTTTCTTT. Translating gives CASSPDRGRLNTEAFF.

In DNA form, the CDR3 reads TGTGCCAGCAGCCCCCGCCCCCCGACAGATACATTAGGATACAATGAGCAGTTCTTC. Translated, it gives CASSPRPPTDTLGYNEQFF. The chain employs TRBV11-2 and TRBJ2-1; a possible D gene is TRBD1 (5 bases). The V gene's germline CDR1 is SGHAT and CDR2 FQNNGV. V lost 5 bases and J lost 4, with 27 bases in between. CDR3 length: 19 amino acids.

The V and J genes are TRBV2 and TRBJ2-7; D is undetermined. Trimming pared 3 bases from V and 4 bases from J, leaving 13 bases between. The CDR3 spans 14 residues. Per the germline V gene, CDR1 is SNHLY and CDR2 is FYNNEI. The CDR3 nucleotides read TGTGCCAGCAGTGACTTGGGCAGGTCTTACGAGCAGTACTTC. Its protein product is CASSDLGRSYEQYF. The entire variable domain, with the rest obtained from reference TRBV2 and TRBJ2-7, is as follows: EPEVTQTPSHQVTQMGQEVILRCVPISNHLYFYWYRQILGQKVEFLVSFYNNEISEKSEIFDDQFSVERPDGSNFTLKIRSTKLEDSAMYFCASSDLGRSYEQYFGPGTRLTVT.

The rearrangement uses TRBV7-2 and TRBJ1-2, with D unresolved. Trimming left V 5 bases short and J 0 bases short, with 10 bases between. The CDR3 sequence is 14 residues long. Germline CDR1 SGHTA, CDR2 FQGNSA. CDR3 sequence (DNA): TGTGCCAGCAGCCCCCGGACTACTAACTATGGCTACACCTTC. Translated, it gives CASSPRTTNYGYTF.

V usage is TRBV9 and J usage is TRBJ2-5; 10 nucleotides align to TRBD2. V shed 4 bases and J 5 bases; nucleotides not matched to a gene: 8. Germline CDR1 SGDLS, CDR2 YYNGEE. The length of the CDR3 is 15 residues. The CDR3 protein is CASSMSGGGRETQYF. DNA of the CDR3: TGTGCCAGCAGCATGAGCGGGGGGGGGAGGGAGACCCAGTACTTC. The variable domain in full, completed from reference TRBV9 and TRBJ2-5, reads DSGVTQTPKHLITATGQRVTLRCSPRSGDLSVYWYQQSLDQGLQFLIQYYNGEERAKGNILERFSAQQFPDLHSELNLSSLELGDSALYFCASSMSGGGRETQYFGPGTRLLVL.

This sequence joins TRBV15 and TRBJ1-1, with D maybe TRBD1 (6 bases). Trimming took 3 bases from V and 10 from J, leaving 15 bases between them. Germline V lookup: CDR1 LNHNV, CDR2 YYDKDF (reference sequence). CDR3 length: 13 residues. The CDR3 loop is CATSSEQGVVAFF. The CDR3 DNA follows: TGTGCCACCAGCAGCGAACAGGGAGTAGTAGCTTTCTTT. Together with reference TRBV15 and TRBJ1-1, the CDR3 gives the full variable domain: DAMVIQNPRYQVTQFGKPVTLSCSQTLNHNVMYWYQQKSSQAPKLLFHYYDKDFNNEADTPDNFQSRRPNTSFCFLDIRSPGLGDTAMYLCATSSEQGVVAFFGQGTRLTVV.

In nucleotides, the CDR3 is TGTGCCAGCAGAGCTTCCGTGATGTCAGGCCACGGGGAGCTGTTTTTT. Translation gives CASRASVMSGHGELFF. The chain has TRBV5-4 and TRBJ2-2; D gene unclear. Per germline, CDR1 SGHNT and CDR2 YYREEE (reference sequence). Trimming removed 5 bases at V and 7 bases at J, with 21 bases between. The CDR3 is 16 amino acids.

CDR3: CASSPQTGIPYEQYF. DNA of the CDR3: TGTGCCAGCAGCCCCCAGACAGGGATACCTTACGAGCAGTACTTC. V gene TRBV5-4 combines with J gene TRBJ2-7, with TRBD1 matching over 7 bases. Germline assignment: CDR1 SGHNT and CDR2 YYREEE (reference sequence). The CDR3 is made up of 15 amino acids. The ends lost 4 bases at V and 4 bases at J; junction bases unmatched: 11.